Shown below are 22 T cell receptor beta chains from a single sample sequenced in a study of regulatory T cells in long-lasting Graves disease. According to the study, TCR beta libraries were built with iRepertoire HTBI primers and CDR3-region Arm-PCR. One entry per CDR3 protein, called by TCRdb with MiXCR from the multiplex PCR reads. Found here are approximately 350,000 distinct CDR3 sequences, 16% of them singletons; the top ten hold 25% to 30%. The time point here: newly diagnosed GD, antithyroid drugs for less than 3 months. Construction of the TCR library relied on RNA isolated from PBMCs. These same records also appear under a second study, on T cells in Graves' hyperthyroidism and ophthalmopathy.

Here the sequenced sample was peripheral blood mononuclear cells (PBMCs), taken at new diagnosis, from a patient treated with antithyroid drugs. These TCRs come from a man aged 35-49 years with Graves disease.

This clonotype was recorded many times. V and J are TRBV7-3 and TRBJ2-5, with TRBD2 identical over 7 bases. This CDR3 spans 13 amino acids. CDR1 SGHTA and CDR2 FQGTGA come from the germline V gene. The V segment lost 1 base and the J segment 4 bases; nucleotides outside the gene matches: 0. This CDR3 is CASSLREGETQYF. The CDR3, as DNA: TGTGCCAGCAGCTTAAGGGAGGGAGAGACCCAGTACTTC.

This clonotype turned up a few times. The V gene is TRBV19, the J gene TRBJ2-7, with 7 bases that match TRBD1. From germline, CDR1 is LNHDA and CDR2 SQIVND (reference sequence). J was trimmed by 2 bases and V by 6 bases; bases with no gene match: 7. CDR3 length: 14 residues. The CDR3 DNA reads TGTGCCAGTAGCCTGGACAGGTCAACCTACGAGCAGTACTTC. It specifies CASSLDRSTYEQYF.

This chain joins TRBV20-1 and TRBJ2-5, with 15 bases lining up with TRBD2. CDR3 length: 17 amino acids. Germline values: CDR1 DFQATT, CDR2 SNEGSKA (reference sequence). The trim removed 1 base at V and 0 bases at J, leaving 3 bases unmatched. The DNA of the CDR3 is TGCAGTGCTAGAGTTGGGACTAGCGGGGGGTACCAAGAGACCCAGTACTTC. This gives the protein CSARVGTSGGYQETQYF.

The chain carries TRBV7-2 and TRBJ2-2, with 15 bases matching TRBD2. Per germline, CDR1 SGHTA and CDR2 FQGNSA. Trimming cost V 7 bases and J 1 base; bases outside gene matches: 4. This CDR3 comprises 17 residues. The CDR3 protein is CASILGLAGGNTGELFF. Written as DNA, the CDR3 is TGTGCCAGCATCCTGGGACTAGCGGGGGGGAACACCGGGGAGCTGTTTTTT.

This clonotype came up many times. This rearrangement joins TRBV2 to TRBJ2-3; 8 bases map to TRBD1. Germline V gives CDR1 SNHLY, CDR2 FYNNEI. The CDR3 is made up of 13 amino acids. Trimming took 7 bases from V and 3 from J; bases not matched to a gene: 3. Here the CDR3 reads CASKGQGTDTQYF. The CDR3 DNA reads TGTGCCAGCAAAGGACAGGGTACAGATACGCAGTATTTT.

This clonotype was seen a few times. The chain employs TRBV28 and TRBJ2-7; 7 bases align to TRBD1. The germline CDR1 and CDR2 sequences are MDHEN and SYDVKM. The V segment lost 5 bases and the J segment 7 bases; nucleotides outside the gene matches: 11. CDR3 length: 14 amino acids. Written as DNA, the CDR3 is TGTGCCAGCAGTACCCCGGACAGGTTGAGGGAGCAGTACTTC. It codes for CASSTPDRLREQYF.

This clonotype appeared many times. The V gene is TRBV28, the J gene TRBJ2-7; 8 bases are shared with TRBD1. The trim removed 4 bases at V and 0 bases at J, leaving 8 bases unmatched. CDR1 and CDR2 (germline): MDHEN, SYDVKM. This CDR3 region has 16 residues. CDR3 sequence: CASSWPRDRSSYEQYF. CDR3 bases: TGTGCCAGCAGTTGGCCCCGGGACAGGAGCTCCTACGAGCAGTACTTC.

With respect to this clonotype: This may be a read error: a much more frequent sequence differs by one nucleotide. DNA of the CDR3: TGTGCCAACAGTTACGGACAGGGAGGCGAAAAACTGTTTTTT. Protein product: CANSYGQGGEKLFF. The chain links TRBV6-5 to TRBJ1-4; 8 bases match TRBD1. CDR1 and CDR2 (germline): MNHEY, SVGAGI. The CDR3 length is 14 residues.

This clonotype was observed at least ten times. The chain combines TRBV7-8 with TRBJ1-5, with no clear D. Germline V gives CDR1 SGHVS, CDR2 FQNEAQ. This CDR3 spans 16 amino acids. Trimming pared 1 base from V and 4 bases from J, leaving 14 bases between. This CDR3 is CASSLGSGVGNQPQHF. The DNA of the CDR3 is TGTGCCAGCAGCTTAGGTTCCGGGGTAGGGAATCAGCCCCAGCATTTT. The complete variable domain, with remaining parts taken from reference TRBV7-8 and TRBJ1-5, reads GAGVSQSPRYKVAKRGQDVALRCDPISGHVSLFWYQQALGQGPEFLTYFQNEAQLDKSGLPSDRFFAERPEGSVSTLKIQRTQQEDSAVYLCASSLGSGVGNQPQHFGDGTRLSIL.

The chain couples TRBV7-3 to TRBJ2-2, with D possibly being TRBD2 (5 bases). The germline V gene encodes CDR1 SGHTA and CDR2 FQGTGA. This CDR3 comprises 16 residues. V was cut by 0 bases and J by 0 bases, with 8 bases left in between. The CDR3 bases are TGTGCCAGCAGCTTAACCGGAGGCGCGAACACCGGGGAGCTGTTTTTT. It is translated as CASSLTGGANTGELFF.

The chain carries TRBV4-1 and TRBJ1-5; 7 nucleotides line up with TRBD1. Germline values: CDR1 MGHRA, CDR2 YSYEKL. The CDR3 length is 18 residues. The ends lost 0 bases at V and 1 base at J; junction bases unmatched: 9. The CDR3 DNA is TGCGCCAGCAGCCAAGATCCGGCGACAGGGACCAGCAATCAGCCCCAGCATTTT. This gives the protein CASSQDPATGTSNQPQHF.

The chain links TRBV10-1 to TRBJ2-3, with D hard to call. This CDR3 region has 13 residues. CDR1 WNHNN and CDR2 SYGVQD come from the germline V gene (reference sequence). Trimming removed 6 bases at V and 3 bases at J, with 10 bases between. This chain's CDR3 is CASSIPGTDTQYF. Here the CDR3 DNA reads TGCGCCAGCAGCATCCCGGGTACAGATACGCAGTATTTT.

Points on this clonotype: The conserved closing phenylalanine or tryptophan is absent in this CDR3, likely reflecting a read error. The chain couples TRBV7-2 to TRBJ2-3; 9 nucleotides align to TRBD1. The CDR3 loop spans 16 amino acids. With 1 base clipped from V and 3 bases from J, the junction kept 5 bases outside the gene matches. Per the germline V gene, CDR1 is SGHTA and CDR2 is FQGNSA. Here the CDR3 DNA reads TGTGCCAGCAGCTTAGGTGGACAGGGGAGGACAGATACGCAGTATATT. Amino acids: CASSLGGQGRTDTQYI.

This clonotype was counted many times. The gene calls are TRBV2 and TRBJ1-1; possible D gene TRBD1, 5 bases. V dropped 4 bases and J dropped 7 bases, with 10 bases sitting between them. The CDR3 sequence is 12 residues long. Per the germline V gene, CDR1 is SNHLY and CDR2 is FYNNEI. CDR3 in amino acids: CASSARTIEAFF. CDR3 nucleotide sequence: TGTGCCAGCAGTGCCAGGACAATTGAAGCTTTCTTT.

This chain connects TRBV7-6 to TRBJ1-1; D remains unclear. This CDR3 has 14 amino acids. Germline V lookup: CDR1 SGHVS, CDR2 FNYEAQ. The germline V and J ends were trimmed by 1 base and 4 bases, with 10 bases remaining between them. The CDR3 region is CASSLDYSGTEAFF. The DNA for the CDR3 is TGTGCCAGCAGCTTAGATTACTCGGGCACTGAAGCTTTCTTT.

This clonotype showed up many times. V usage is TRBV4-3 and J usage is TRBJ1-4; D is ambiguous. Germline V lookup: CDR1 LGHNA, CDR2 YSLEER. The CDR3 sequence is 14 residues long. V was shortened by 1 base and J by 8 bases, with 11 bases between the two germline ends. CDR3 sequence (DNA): TGCGCCAGCAGCCAAGCTCCAGACGGGGAAAAACTGTTTTTT. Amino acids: CASSQAPDGEKLFF.

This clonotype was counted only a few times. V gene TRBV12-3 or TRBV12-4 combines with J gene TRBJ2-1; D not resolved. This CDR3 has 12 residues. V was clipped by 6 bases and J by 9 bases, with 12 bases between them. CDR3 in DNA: TGTGCCAGCAGAAAGGGATGGGTTGAGCAGTTCTTC. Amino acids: CASRKGWVEQFF.

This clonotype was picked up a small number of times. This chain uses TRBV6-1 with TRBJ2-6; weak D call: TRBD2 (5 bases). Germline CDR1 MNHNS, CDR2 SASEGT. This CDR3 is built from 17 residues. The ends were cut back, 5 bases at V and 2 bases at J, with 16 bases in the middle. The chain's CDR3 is CASSRDGLSPGANVLTF. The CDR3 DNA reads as TGTGCCAGCAGTAGGGATGGACTCTCCCCTGGGGCCAACGTCCTGACTTTC.

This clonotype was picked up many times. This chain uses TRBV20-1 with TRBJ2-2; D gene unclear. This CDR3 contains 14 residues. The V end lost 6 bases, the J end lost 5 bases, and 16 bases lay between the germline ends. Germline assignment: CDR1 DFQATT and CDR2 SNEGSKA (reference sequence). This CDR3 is CSARWATGTGELFF. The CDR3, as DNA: TGCAGTGCACGGTGGGCGACTGGGACCGGGGAGCTGTTTTTT.

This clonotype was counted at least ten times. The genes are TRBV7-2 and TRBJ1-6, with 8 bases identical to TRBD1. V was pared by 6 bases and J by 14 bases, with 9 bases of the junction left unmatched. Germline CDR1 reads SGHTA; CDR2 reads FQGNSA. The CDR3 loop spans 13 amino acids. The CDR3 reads CASSTGGPRALHF. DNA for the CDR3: TGTGCCAGCAGTACAGGGGGGCCCAGGGCCCTCCACTTT.

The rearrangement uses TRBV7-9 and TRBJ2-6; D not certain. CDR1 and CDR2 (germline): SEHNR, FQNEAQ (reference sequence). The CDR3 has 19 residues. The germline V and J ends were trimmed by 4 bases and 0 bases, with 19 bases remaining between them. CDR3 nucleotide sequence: TGTGCCAGCAGCTACGGCCGCTTCGAACGTCTCTCTGGGGCCAACGTCCTGACTTTC. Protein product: CASSYGRFERLSGANVLTF.

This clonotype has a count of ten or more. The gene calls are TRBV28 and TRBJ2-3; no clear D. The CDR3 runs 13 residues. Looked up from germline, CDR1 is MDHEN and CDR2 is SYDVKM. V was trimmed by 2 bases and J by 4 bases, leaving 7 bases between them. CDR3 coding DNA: TGTGCCAGCAGTTTAACCGCCTCAGATACGCAGTATTTT. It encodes CASSLTASDTQYF.